One and the same sample provided the 25 T cell receptor beta chains below, sequenced in a study of T cell changes during pregnancy in multiple sclerosis. Sequencing used immunoSEQ multiplex PCR; TCRdb keeps in-frame clones, though not all of them. The sample shows tens of thousands of clones, 94% of them seen only once. The sample here was peripheral blood, taken in the third trimester of pregnancy. These receptors were obtained from a female donor with multiple sclerosis, enrolled in a pregnancy study.

The rearrangement joins TRBV5-1 to TRBJ2-5; no reliable D call. Germline CDR1 reads SGHRS; CDR2 reads YFSETQ. V lost 4 bases and J 5 bases, leaving 3 bases between the germline ends. The CDR3 has 10 residues. DNA for the CDR3: TGCGCCAGCAGCGGCGAGACCCAGTACTTC. Its translation: CASSGETQYF.

V gene TRBV21-1 combines with J gene TRBJ2-7; TRBD1, the table's D call, lacks a check against the DNA. TRBV21-1 is a documented pseudogene. The CDR3 loop spans 16 amino acids. The CDR3 bases are TGTGCCAGCAGCCCGAGGAACCGGGACACGGCCTACGAGCAGTACTTC. As protein: CASSPRNRDTAYEQYF.

This rearrangement joins TRBV28 to TRBJ1-2, with TRBD1 matching 8 bases. This CDR3 is 16 amino acids long. V dropped 3 bases and J dropped 5; count of bases not matched to a gene: 11. Germline V CDR1 and CDR2: MDHEN, SYDVKM. CDR3 in DNA: TGTGCCAGCAGTTTTGGGGACAGGCCGACTGGGTATGGCTACACCTTC. Translation: CASSFGDRPTGYGYTF.

The CDR3: CASSSPEREGVAQYF. CDR3 in DNA: TGTGCCAGCAGCTCCCCGGAGCGAGAGGGTGTGGCCCAGTACTTC. This sequence joins TRBV7-9 and TRBJ2-5, with a possible D match to TRBD2 (5 bases). V dropped 4 bases and J dropped 9 bases, with 21 bases sitting between them. The CDR3 consists of 15 residues. CDR1 SEHNR and CDR2 FQNEAQ come from the germline V gene (reference sequence).

CDR3 DNA sequence: TGTGCCAGCAGCTTAGCCGGGGGGGCCTATCAGCCCCAGCATTTT. Translation gives CASSLAGGAYQPQHF. This sequence joins TRBV7-9 and TRBJ1-5, with D possibly matching TRBD1 (6 bases). Trimming removed 0 bases at V and 5 bases at J, with 11 bases between. CDR1 is SEHNR and CDR2 is FQNEAQ in the germline V gene (reference sequence). The CDR3 is made up of 15 amino acids.

The genes are TRBV5-1 and TRBJ1-1; 9 nucleotides match TRBD1. The CDR3 runs 17 residues. The germline gives CDR1 SGHRS, CDR2 YFSETQ. With V trimmed by 5 bases and J by 1 base, 12 bases remained unmatched. The CDR3 sequence: CASRSGTGTVSNTEAFF. CDR3 coding DNA: TGCGCCAGCAGATCCGGGACAGGGACGGTTTCGAACACTGAAGCTTTCTTT.

This chain links TRBV4-1 with TRBJ1-6; D may be TRBD1 (6 bases). The CDR3 covers 17 residues. V was shortened by 0 bases and J by 7 bases, with 16 bases between the two germline ends. Germline CDR1 and CDR2: MGHRA and YSYEKL. Here the CDR3 DNA reads TGCGCCAGCAGCCAAGAGGGGGGGGCATCGGGGAATTCACCCCTCCACTTT. Translated: CASSQEGGASGNSPLHF.

This chain uses TRBV5-1 with TRBJ2-1; possible D gene TRBD2, 5 bases. The V end lost 5 bases, the J end lost 3 bases, and 12 bases lay between the germline ends. The CDR3 loop spans 14 amino acids. The germline V gene encodes CDR1 SGHRS and CDR2 YFSETQ. CDR3 region: CASSEGLHYNEQFF. CDR3 bases: TGCGCCAGCAGTGAGGGCCTACACTACAATGAGCAGTTCTTC.

The chain has TRBV13 and TRBJ2-7; TRBD1 matches at 7 bases. Germline-derived CDR1 and CDR2 are PRHDT and FYEKMQ (reference sequence). The V and J ends lost 6 bases and 6 bases, in that order; junction bases with no gene match: 5. The CDR3 contains 12 residues. The CDR3 loop is CASRTQGSEQYF. CDR3 DNA sequence: TGTGCCAGCAGGACACAGGGGTCCGAGCAGTACTTC.

This clone was detected once. J is TRBJ2-1 and V is TRBV6-6; TRBD1 might be the D (5 bases). Trimming took 2 bases from V and 2 from J, leaving 13 bases between them. Germline V gene data show CDR1 as MNHNY and CDR2 as SVGAGI (reference sequence). This CDR3 is built from 16 residues. The CDR3: CASSYSVQVPYNEQFF. CDR3 sequence (DNA): TGTGCCAGCAGTTACAGCGTACAGGTTCCCTACAATGAGCAGTTCTTC.

The chain carries TRBV7-9 and TRBJ1-2, with 10 nucleotides matching TRBD1. The CDR3 has 13 amino acids. J lost 8 bases, V lost 4 bases, and 4 bases had no gene match. The germline V gene encodes CDR1 SEHNR and CDR2 FQNEAQ (reference sequence). Here the CDR3 reads CASSSGTGEGYTF. CDR3 bases: TGTGCCAGCAGCTCCGGGACAGGGGAAGGCTACACCTTC. Variable domain in full (rest from reference TRBV7-9 and TRBJ1-2): DTGVSQNPRHKITKRGQNVTFRCDPISEHNRLYWYRQTLGQGPEFLTYFQNEAQLEKSRLLSDRFSAERPKGSFSTLEIQRTEQGDSAMYLCASSSGTGEGYTFGSGTRLTVV.

This clone was picked up one time. This chain uses TRBV5-4 with TRBJ1-1; no clear D gene. V lost 4 bases and J 2 bases, leaving 12 bases between the germline ends. Germline CDR1 and CDR2: SGHNT and YYREEE (reference sequence). The CDR3 extends over 14 amino acids. This CDR3 reads CASSAGKFNTEAFF. The DNA for the CDR3 is TGTGCCAGCAGCGCGGGCAAGTTCAACACTGAAGCTTTCTTT.

This chain uses TRBV5-1 with TRBJ2-3; D is ambiguous. This CDR3 is built from 13 residues. Germline V CDR1 and CDR2: SGHRS, YFSETQ. V was shortened by 1 base and J by 4 bases, with 7 bases between the two germline ends. In nucleotides, the CDR3 is TGCGCCAGCAGCTTGTATTCCTCAGATACGCAGTATTTT. Its protein product is CASSLYSSDTQYF.

This chain's CDR3 is CASSLAWGGAYGYTF. The CDR3 DNA follows: TGTGCCAGCAGCTTGGCGTGGGGGGGAGCCTATGGCTACACCTTC. The chain uses TRBV5-4 and TRBJ1-2; possible D gene TRBD1, 5 bases. The CDR3 loop spans 15 amino acids. Germline V gene data show CDR1 as SGHNT and CDR2 as YYREEE (reference sequence). Between the trimmed V and J ends, which lost 0 bases and 4 bases, there was a span of 13 bases.

The chain couples TRBV7-3 to TRBJ1-1, with a tentative D call TRBD1 (6 bases). V dropped 2 bases and J dropped 1 base, with 11 bases sitting between them. Germline V lookup: CDR1 SGHTA, CDR2 FQGTGA. This CDR3 is 15 amino acids long. Here the CDR3 reads CASSLQGGWNTEAFF. CDR3 sequence (DNA): TGTGCCAGCAGCTTACAAGGGGGATGGAACACTGAAGCTTTCTTT.

V and J are TRBV30 and TRBJ2-1; the match to TRBD1 covers 9 bases. The CDR3 is made up of 17 amino acids. With V trimmed by 2 bases and J by 0 bases, 8 bases remained unmatched. Germline assignment: CDR1 GTSNPN and CDR2 SVGIG (reference sequence). CDR3 nucleotides: TGTGCCTGGAGTCGGGACAGGGTGGCCCGCTCCTACAATGAGCAGTTCTTC. It codes for CAWSRDRVARSYNEQFF.

In this sample, this clone turned up once. The chain is built from TRBV5-4 and TRBJ1-5; D is unresolved. The CDR3 contains 13 residues. Germline V gene data show CDR1 as SGHNT and CDR2 as YYREEE (reference sequence). Between the trimmed V and J ends, which lost 0 bases and 4 bases, there was a span of 5 bases. Here the CDR3 reads CASSLAPNQPQHF. The CDR3 DNA sequence: TGTGCCAGCAGCTTGGCCCCTAATCAGCCCCAGCATTTT. Using reference TRBV5-4 and TRBJ1-5 for the parts outside the CDR3, the full variable domain is ETGVTQSPTHLIKTRGQQVTLRCSSQSGHNTVSWYQQALGQGPQFIFQYYREEENGRGNFPPRFSGLQFPNYSSELNVNALELDDSALYLCASSLAPNQPQHFGDGTRLSIL.

V is TRBV5-1 and J is TRBJ2-3, with D unresolved. The CDR3 sequence is 13 residues long. V was clipped by 9 bases and J by 1 base, with 12 bases between them. Germline V CDR1 and CDR2: SGHRS, YFSETQ. CDR3 loop: CATSPRGTDTQYF. The CDR3 DNA is TGCGCCACCTCTCCTCGGGGCACAGATACGCAGTATTTT. The full variable domain, completed using reference TRBV5-1 and TRBJ2-3, is KAGVTQTPRYLIKTRGQQVTLSCSPISGHRSVSWYQQTPGQGLQFLFEYFSETQRNKGNFPGRFSGRQFSNSRSEMNVSTLELGDSALYLCATSPRGTDTQYFGPGTRLTVL.

The rearrangement uses TRBV5-3 and TRBJ2-1, with D tentatively TRBD2 (5 bases). TRBV5-3 is filed as an ORF, its function uncertain. Trimming removed 5 bases from V and 9 bases from J, with 12 bases in between. The CDR3 consists of 12 residues. CDR3 loop: CARSSPRGEQFF. The CDR3, as DNA: TGTGCCAGAAGTTCCCCTCGGGGTGAGCAGTTCTTC.

This clone was counted once. The genes are TRBV12-5 and TRBJ2-1; 9 nucleotides match TRBD2. V dropped 3 bases and J dropped 3; count of bases not matched to a gene: 6. The CDR3 length is 16 residues. From germline, CDR1 is LGHNT and CDR2 FRNRAP. The CDR3 DNA follows: TGTGCTAGTGGTTTAGGCGGGGGGGCTTTCTACAATGAGCAGTTCTTC. This codes for CASGLGGGAFYNEQFF.

The gene calls are TRBV6-5 and TRBJ2-7, with D maybe TRBD1 (6 bases). From germline, CDR1 is MNHEY and CDR2 SVGAGI. Trimming removed 10 bases at V and 3 bases at J, with 22 bases between. The CDR3 sequence is 15 residues long. CDR3 sequence reads: CATLAQGQDHYEQYF. The CDR3 coding sequence is TGTGCCACCCTGGCACAGGGTCAAGATCACTACGAGCAGTACTTC.

V and J are TRBV2 and TRBJ2-5; TRBD2 matches at 9 bases. CDR1 and CDR2 (germline): SNHLY, FYNNEI. The CDR3 consists of 16 residues. The trim removed 5 bases at V and 1 base at J, leaving 8 bases unmatched. The CDR3 DNA follows: TGTGCCAGCAGTCCTGTGGGGGGACTAGCCCAAGAGACCCAGTACTTC. It codes for CASSPVGGLAQETQYF.

The chain joins TRBV14 to TRBJ1-2; TRBD1 agrees at 7 bases. Germline CDR1 SGHDN, CDR2 FVKESK. V was pared by 2 bases and J by 5 bases, with 2 bases of the junction left unmatched. There are 13 residues in the CDR3. The CDR3 loop reads CASSQTQGYGYTF. CDR3 nucleotide sequence: TGTGCCAGCAGCCAAACACAGGGGTATGGCTACACCTTC.

The chain couples TRBV27 to TRBJ2-1; D is unresolved. Germline V gene sequence: CDR1 MNHEY, CDR2 SMNVEV (reference sequence). V lost 5 bases, J lost 0 bases, and 11 bases lay in between. The CDR3 runs 15 residues. The chain's CDR3 is CASSGEVSSYNEQFF. DNA of the CDR3: TGTGCCAGCAGTGGAGAGGTTAGCTCCTACAATGAGCAGTTCTTC.

The rearrangement uses TRBV7-3 and TRBJ2-1; 8 bases fit TRBD1. Trimming cost V 9 bases and J 8 bases; bases outside gene matches: 21. Germline loops: CDR1 SGHTA, CDR2 FQGTGA. The CDR3 spans 17 residues. CDR3 nucleotides: TGTGCCAGTCAGCCCCAGGGGGCCTCCATCCTCTCGGATGAGCAGTTCTTC. It specifies CASQPQGASILSDEQFF.